These 5 T cell receptor beta chains share one sample of origin, sequenced in a study of shared clonotypes between healthy human individuals. Naive CD8 cells lacked CD45RO, underwent positive selection for CCR7 and left out terminally differentiated effector memory CD45RA+ cells. Libraries were prepared by immunoSEQ multiplex PCR; TCRdb keeps only in-frame clonotypes and omits some of them. This table holds 560,000 or so clones, approximately 96% found once. The specimen was naive CD8+ T cells sorted from blood. Receptors were obtained from a woman aged 25 to 39 in good health.

The chain couples TRBV7-9 to TRBJ2-3; 10 nucleotides line up with TRBD2. Germline V gene data show CDR1 as SEHNR and CDR2 as FQNEAQ (reference sequence). The CDR3 is made up of 14 amino acids. The V gene end was trimmed by 5 bases and the J gene end by 5 bases; junction bases not matched to a gene: 4. CDR3 in amino acids: CASSQAGGLDTQYF. DNA of the CDR3: TGTGCCAGCAGCCAAGCGGGAGGGTTAGATACGCAGTATTTT.

For the CDR3, the DNA is TGTGCCAGCAGTGTCCGGGACCCCAATGAGCAGTTCTTC. Residues: CASSVRDPNEQFF. V is TRBV9 and J is TRBJ2-1, with D possibly being TRBD1 or TRBD2 (5 bases each). The CDR3 consists of 13 residues. From germline, CDR1 is SGDLS and CDR2 YYNGEE. Trimming cost V 5 bases and J 6 bases, with 12 bases left between them.

DNA for the CDR3: TGTGCCAGCAGCCACTCCAAGGGGGGCTATGGCTACACCTTC. This translates into CASSHSKGGYGYTF. This chain joins TRBV27 and TRBJ1-2; D perhaps matches TRBD1 (6 bases). The CDR3 is 14 residues long. V was clipped by 6 bases and J by 4 bases, with 15 bases between them. Looked up from germline, CDR1 is MNHEY and CDR2 is SMNVEV (reference sequence).

The CDR3 is CASSYSRDSNQPQHF. The DNA of the CDR3 is TGTGCCAGCAGTTACTCAAGGGATAGCAATCAGCCCCAGCATTTT. This chain joins TRBV6-5 and TRBJ1-5; no definite D call. CDR1 is MNHEY, CDR2 SVGAGI, per germline. This CDR3 spans 15 amino acids. Trimming shortened V by 0 bases and J by 0 bases, and 6 bases separated the two germline ends.

V usage is TRBV5-6 and J usage is TRBJ2-2; 10 bases are shared with TRBD2. Germline CDR1 is SGHDT and CDR2 is YYEEEE. CDR3 size: 16 residues. J was trimmed by 5 bases and V by 5 bases; bases with no gene match: 9. CDR3 bases: TGTGCCAGCAGTCGGAGGGCTAGCGGGAGTACCGGGGAGCTGTTTTTT. Residues: CASSRRASGSTGELFF.